The 5 T cell receptor beta chains in this list originate from one sample, sequenced in a study of T cells after yellow fever vaccination. Each CDR3 protein is one row after TCRdb ran MiXCR on the 5' RACE reads. The data show 450,000 to 550,000 distinct CDR3 sequences, with roughly 22% seen just once and around 17% held by the top ten. The material was PBMCs, obtained roughly 20 days after the first yellow fever vaccination. The receptors originated from a man in his late teens or twenties who received the YFV17D yellow fever vaccine.

The sample holds a few counts of this clonotype. V usage is TRBV28 and J usage is TRBJ2-5; 10 bases map to TRBD2. Trimming cost V 2 bases and J 0 bases; bases outside gene matches: 9. Germline-derived CDR1 and CDR2 are MDHEN and SYDVKM. The CDR3 is 18 amino acids. CDR3 residues: CASSLELAGDEYQETQYF. The CDR3 nucleotides are TGTGCCAGCAGTTTAGAGCTAGCGGGGGATGAGTACCAAGAGACCCAGTACTTC.

This clonotype came up a few times. The rearrangement uses TRBV12-3 or TRBV12-4 and TRBJ2-1; TRBD2 aligns across 13 bases. This CDR3 region has 15 residues. Unmatched junction bases numbered 8, after V lost 6 bases and J lost 9 bases. The CDR3 here is CASRDTSGGAVEQFF. The CDR3 DNA reads TGTGCCAGCAGGGATACTAGCGGGGGGGCTGTTGAGCAGTTCTTC.

The sample holds a few counts of this clonotype. The gene calls are TRBV25-1 and TRBJ2-1; tentative D call: TRBD2 (6 bases). The CDR3 runs to 16 residues. The germline V gene encodes CDR1 MGHDK and CDR2 SYGVNS. Between the trimmed V and J ends, which lost 6 bases and 0 bases, there was a span of 15 bases. CDR3 bases: TGTGCCAGCAGCGGGATAATGGAGGGCTCCTACAATGAGCAGTTCTTC. Protein product: CASSGIMEGSYNEQFF.

This clonotype has only a few counts. This chain uses TRBV4-3 with TRBJ2-7, with no clear D. The V end lost 0 bases, the J end lost 0 bases, and 15 bases lay between the germline ends. Germline CDR1 reads LGHNA; CDR2 reads YSLEER. The CDR3 consists of 17 residues. The CDR3 DNA sequence: TGCGCCAGCAGCCAAGATATGAATAGCTGGAACTCCTACGAGCAGTACTTC. It specifies CASSQDMNSWNSYEQYF.

The chain is built from TRBV11-2 and TRBJ2-2; D is perhaps TRBD1 or TRBD2 (6 bases each). Germline V gives CDR1 SGHAT, CDR2 FQNNGV. V was trimmed by 0 bases and J by 7 bases, leaving 18 bases between them. There are 17 residues in the CDR3. CDR3 coding DNA: TGTGCCAGCAGCTTAGATAAGGGGGGTGCACTAGACGGGGAGCTGTTTTTT. Amino acids: CASSLDKGGALDGELFF.